Reported below is one T cell receptor beta chain. The J segment lost 4 bases and the V segment lost 5 bases, leaving 4 bases of the junction unmatched. The CDR3 consists of 13 residues. CDR1 SGHAT and CDR2 FQNNGV come from the germline V gene. The assay was immunoSEQ multiplex PCR, and TCRdb's table has in-frame clones only and misses some. Here the sample spans over 150,000 clones, around 86% being singletons. These data are taken from a study of blood T cell repertoires in COVID-19. Overall study context: Spain, Italy and the United States supplied samples that represented acute and convalescent COVID-19.

The chain couples TRBV11-2 to TRBJ1-2; the match to TRBD1 covers 7 bases. This TCR was sampled from a man aged 45 to 65 with active or convalescent COVID-19. Input material: peripheral blood. Written as DNA, the CDR3 is TGTGCCAGCAGCGCCGACAGGGTCTATGGCTACACCTTC. Amino acids: CASSADRVYGYTF.